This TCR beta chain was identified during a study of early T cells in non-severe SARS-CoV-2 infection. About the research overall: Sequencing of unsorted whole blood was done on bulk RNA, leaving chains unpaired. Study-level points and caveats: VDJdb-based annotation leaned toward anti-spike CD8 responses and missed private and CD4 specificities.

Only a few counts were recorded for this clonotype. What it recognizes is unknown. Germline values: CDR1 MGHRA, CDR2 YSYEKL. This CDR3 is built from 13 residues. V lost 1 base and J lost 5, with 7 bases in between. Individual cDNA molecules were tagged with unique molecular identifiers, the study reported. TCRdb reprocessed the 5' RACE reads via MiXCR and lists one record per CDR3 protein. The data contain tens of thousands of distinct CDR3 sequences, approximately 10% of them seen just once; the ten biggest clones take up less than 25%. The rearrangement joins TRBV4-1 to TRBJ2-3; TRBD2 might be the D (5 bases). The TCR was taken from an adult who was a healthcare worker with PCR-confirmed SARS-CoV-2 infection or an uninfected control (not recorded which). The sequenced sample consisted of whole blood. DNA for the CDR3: TGCGCCAGCAGCCAAGGACGGGGAGATACGCAGTATTTT. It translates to CASSQGRGDTQYF.